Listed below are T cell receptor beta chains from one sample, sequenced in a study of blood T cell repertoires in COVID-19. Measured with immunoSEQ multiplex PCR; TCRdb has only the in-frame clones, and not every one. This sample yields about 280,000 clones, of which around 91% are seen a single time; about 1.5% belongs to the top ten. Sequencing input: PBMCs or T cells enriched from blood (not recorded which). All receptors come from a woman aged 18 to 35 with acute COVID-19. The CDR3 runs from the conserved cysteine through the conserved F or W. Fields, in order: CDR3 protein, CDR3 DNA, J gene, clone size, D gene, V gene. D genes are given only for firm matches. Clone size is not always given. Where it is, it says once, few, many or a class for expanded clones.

CDR3aa: CASSQHRIRSSNQPQHF
CDR3nt: TGTGCCAGCAGCCAACACAGAATCCGGTCGAGCAATCAGCCCCAGCATTTT
j_gene: TRBJ1-5
abundance: .
d_gene: .
v_gene: TRBV7-4

CDR3aa: CALRTTSQDTQYF
CDR3nt: TGTGCCTTGAGAACGACTAGTCAGGATACGCAGTATTTT
j_gene: TRBJ2-3
abundance: .
d_gene: .
v_gene: TRBV30

CDR3aa: CASRVWSNNYEQYF
CDR3nt: TGTGCCAGCAGAGTTTGGTCAAACAACTACGAGCAGTACTTC
j_gene: TRBJ2-7
abundance: .
d_gene: .
v_gene: TRBV28

CDR3aa: CAISRLAEETQYF
CDR3nt: TGTGCCATCAGCAGACTAGCGGAAGAGACCCAGTACTTC
j_gene: TRBJ2-5
abundance: .
d_gene: TRBD2
v_gene: TRBV10-3

CDR3aa: CATSRGTGNPKGETQYF
CDR3nt: TGTGCCACCAGCAGGGGGACAGGGAACCCCAAAGGGGAGACCCAGTACTTC
j_gene: TRBJ2-5
abundance: .
d_gene: TRBD1
v_gene: TRBV15

CDR3aa: CASISTGGFEKLFF
CDR3nt: TGTGCCAGCATCTCGACAGGGGGGTTTGAAAAACTGTTTTTT
j_gene: TRBJ1-4
abundance: .
d_gene: TRBD1
v_gene: TRBV28

CDR3aa: CASSPSTGASGYTF
CDR3nt: TGTGCCAGCAGCCCCTCCACAGGGGCAAGTGGCTACACCTTC
j_gene: TRBJ1-2
abundance: .
d_gene: TRBD1
v_gene: TRBV13

CDR3aa: CASSQDPGTVSEKLFF
CDR3nt: TGTGCCAGCAGCCAAGATCCCGGGACAGTGTCTGAAAAACTGTTTTTT
j_gene: TRBJ1-4
abundance: .
d_gene: TRBD1
v_gene: TRBV3-1/TRBV3-2

CDR3aa: CAWAGGSNQPQHF
CDR3nt: TGTGCCTGGGCAGGAGGAAGCAATCAGCCCCAGCATTTT
j_gene: TRBJ1-5
abundance: .
d_gene: .
v_gene: TRBV30

CDR3aa: CASSYTAVNGGYGYTF
CDR3nt: TGTGCCAGCAGTTACACGGCCGTTAACGGGGGCTATGGCTACACCTTC
j_gene: TRBJ1-2
abundance: .
d_gene: .
v_gene: TRBV6-2/TRBV6-3

CDR3aa: CASSPRGWDEKLFF
CDR3nt: TGTGCCAGCAGTCCGAGGGGGTGGGATGAAAAACTGTTTTTT
j_gene: TRBJ1-4
abundance: .
d_gene: .
v_gene: TRBV27

CDR3aa: CASSSLDRVYEQYF
CDR3nt: TGTGCCAGCAGTTCCCTGGACAGGGTCTACGAGCAGTACTTC
j_gene: TRBJ2-7
abundance: once
d_gene: TRBD1
v_gene: TRBV27

CDR3aa: CASSMNLAGAYGYTF
CDR3nt: TGTGCCAGTAGTATGAACCTCGCAGGGGCCTATGGCTACACCTTC
j_gene: TRBJ1-2
abundance: .
d_gene: .
v_gene: TRBV19

CDR3aa: CASSIDRGNTEAFF
CDR3nt: TGTGCCAGCAGCATCGACAGGGGGAACACTGAAGCTTTCTTT
j_gene: TRBJ1-1
abundance: .
d_gene: TRBD1
v_gene: TRBV3-1/TRBV3-2

CDR3aa: CASSFLDRGGEKLFF
CDR3nt: TGTGCCAGCAGCTTTCTAGACAGGGGGGGTGAAAAACTGTTTTTT
j_gene: TRBJ1-4
abundance: .
d_gene: TRBD1
v_gene: TRBV7-9

CDR3aa: CASSFIAGANTGELFF
CDR3nt: TGCGCCAGCAGCTTCATAGCGGGAGCGAACACCGGGGAGCTGTTTTTT
j_gene: TRBJ2-2
abundance: .
d_gene: TRBD2
v_gene: TRBV5-1

CDR3aa: CAWSAGQGIYGYTF
CDR3nt: TGTGCCTGGAGTGCTGGACAGGGGATTTATGGCTACACCTTC
j_gene: TRBJ1-2
abundance: once
d_gene: TRBD1
v_gene: TRBV30

CDR3aa: CASSHIGGNQPQHF
CDR3nt: TGCGCCAGCAGCCACATCGGGGGGAATCAGCCCCAGCATTTT
j_gene: TRBJ1-5
abundance: .
d_gene: .
v_gene: TRBV4-1

CDR3aa: CASSRDIHAEAFF
CDR3nt: TGTGCCAGCAGTCGGGACATCCACGCTGAAGCTTTCTTT
j_gene: TRBJ1-1
abundance: .
d_gene: .
v_gene: TRBV12-3/TRBV12-4

CDR3aa: CASRGVLDFF
CDR3nt: TGTGCCAGCAGGGGAGTCTTGGATTTCTTT
j_gene: TRBJ1-1
abundance: once
d_gene: .
v_gene: TRBV2

CDR3aa: CASSQYSGSYNEQFF
CDR3nt: TGCGCCAGCAGCCAATATAGCGGTTCATACAATGAGCAGTTCTTC
j_gene: TRBJ2-1
abundance: .
d_gene: .
v_gene: TRBV4-1

CDR3aa: CASSMSGRGRGQPQHF
CDR3nt: TGTGCCAGTAGTATGAGCGGGAGGGGCAGGGGGCAGCCCCAGCATTTT
j_gene: TRBJ1-5
abundance: many
d_gene: TRBD1
v_gene: TRBV19

CDR3aa: CASSPTSGGTDTQYF
CDR3nt: TGTGCCAGCAGCCCGACTAGCGGCGGCACAGATACGCAGTATTTT
j_gene: TRBJ2-3
abundance: .
d_gene: TRBD2
v_gene: TRBV7-2

CDR3aa: CASSFPGKRNYEQYF
CDR3nt: TGTGCCAGCAGCTTCCCGGGGAAGAGGAACTACGAGCAGTACTTC
j_gene: TRBJ2-7
abundance: .
d_gene: .
v_gene: TRBV7-8

CDR3aa: CASRAYRGVYEQYF
CDR3nt: TGCGCCAGCAGGGCCTACAGGGGAGTCTACGAGCAGTACTTC
j_gene: TRBJ2-7
abundance: .
d_gene: TRBD1
v_gene: TRBV10-2

CDR3aa: CASSAGLRGNEQFF
CDR3nt: TGCGCCAGCAGCGCGGGACTCCGGGGCAATGAGCAGTTCTTC
j_gene: TRBJ2-1
abundance: .
d_gene: .
v_gene: TRBV4-1

CDR3aa: CASSLGGQAAYGYTF
CDR3nt: TGTGCCAGCAGCTTAGGGGGACAGGCAGCCTATGGCTACACCTTC
j_gene: TRBJ1-2
abundance: .
d_gene: TRBD1
v_gene: TRBV7-2

CDR3aa: CASRTDRAFF
CDR3nt: TGTGCCAGTAGAACAGATCGAGCTTTCTTT
j_gene: TRBJ1-1
abundance: .
d_gene: .
v_gene: TRBV19